One sample yielded the 19 T cell receptor beta chains listed below, sequenced in a study of T cell responses to AZD1222 COVID-19 vaccine. Data came from immunoSEQ multiplex PCR; TCRdb stores just in-frame clones and leaves some out. Of approximately 140,000 clones listed, approximately 88% are singletons. The material sequenced was peripheral blood, taken on day 0 of AZD1222 vaccination. Receptors originate from an adult in good health.

The CDR3 DNA reads TGTGCCAGTAAGGCAGGGCCTAGCACAGATACGCAGTATTTT. It yields the protein CASKAGPSTDTQYF. The chain employs TRBV19 and TRBJ2-3; D perhaps matches TRBD1 (5 bases). In germline, CDR1 is LNHDA, CDR2 SQIVND (reference sequence). Between the trimmed V and J ends, which lost 7 bases and 0 bases, there was a span of 11 bases. The CDR3 runs to 14 residues.

The chain uses TRBV12-5 and TRBJ1-2; TRBD1 might be the D (5 bases). The CDR3 loop spans 14 amino acids. Between the trimmed V and J ends, which lost 2 bases and 4 bases, there was a span of 11 bases. CDR1 is LGHNT, CDR2 FRNRAP, per germline. Here the CDR3 reads CASGLSPGLYGYTF. The CDR3 DNA sequence: TGTGCTAGTGGTTTGTCCCCAGGGCTCTATGGCTACACCTTC.

The genes are TRBV7-2 and TRBJ2-2; 9 bases match TRBD1. In germline, CDR1 is SGHTA, CDR2 FQGNSA. The CDR3 covers 15 residues. Trimming removed 3 bases from V and 4 bases from J; junction bases left unmatched: 3. The CDR3 is CASSFGTGSTGELFF. In DNA form, the CDR3 reads TGTGCCAGCAGCTTCGGGACAGGGTCCACCGGGGAGCTGTTTTTT.

The genes are TRBV28 and TRBJ1-1; 7 bases align to TRBD1. CDR3 length equals 14 residues. With 7 bases clipped from V and 5 bases from J, the junction kept 10 bases outside the gene matches. Germline CDR1 reads MDHEN; CDR2 reads SYDVKM. The CDR3 protein is CASKPGGLPTEAFF. CDR3 nucleotide sequence: TGTGCCAGCAAACCAGGGGGGCTGCCGACTGAAGCTTTCTTT.

The chain joins TRBV6-2 or TRBV6-3 to TRBJ1-2, with a possible D match to TRBD1 (6 bases). V was cut by 2 bases and J by 8 bases, with 18 bases left in between. Germline V CDR1 and CDR2: MNHEY, SVGEGT. The CDR3 is 15 amino acids. The CDR3 region is CASSYGGGPLWGYTF. CDR3 coding DNA: TGTGCCAGCAGTTACGGCGGGGGCCCGTTGTGGGGCTACACCTTC.

In this sample, this clone turned up a few times. The V call is TRBV5-1, the J call TRBJ2-5; TRBD2 matches 10 bases. The V gene's germline CDR1 is SGHRS and CDR2 YFSETQ. This CDR3 spans 16 amino acids. J was trimmed by 1 base and V by 0 bases; bases with no gene match: 3. The DNA of the CDR3 is TGCGCCAGCAGCTTGGCTCCTAGCGGGGGCCAAGAGACCCAGTACTTC. It is translated as CASSLAPSGGQETQYF.

This sequence joins TRBV30 and TRBJ2-3; either TRBD1 or TRBD2 may supply D (5 bases each). CDR1 is GTSNPN, CDR2 SVGIG, per germline (reference sequence). Trimming removed 4 bases from V and 5 bases from J, with 16 bases in between. The CDR3 is made up of 14 amino acids. The CDR3 protein is CAWNRDPGKDTQYF. DNA of the CDR3: TGTGCCTGGAACCGGGACCCGGGCAAAGATACGCAGTATTTT.

This chain connects TRBV6-5 to TRBJ1-1; the match to TRBD1 covers 7 bases. There are 14 residues in the CDR3. Germline CDR1 reads MNHEY; CDR2 reads SVGAGI. The junction had 10 bases not matched to a gene; V was cut back by 7 bases and J by 5 bases. The CDR3 DNA is TGTGCCAGCACCTCAGGGGGGGTATGGACTGAAGCTTTCTTT. Translating it yields CASTSGGVWTEAFF.

The V gene is TRBV4-3, the J gene TRBJ1-2; no clear D gene. V was pared by 1 base and J by 2 bases, with 8 bases between. CDR1 is LGHNA and CDR2 is YSLEER in the germline V gene. The CDR3 sequence is 14 residues long. CDR3 sequence (DNA): TGCGCCAGCAGCCAAGGATCACCCAACTATGGCTACACCTTC. Translating it yields CASSQGSPNYGYTF.

The V gene is TRBV6-5, the J gene TRBJ1-2, with 7 positions matching TRBD1. Looked up from germline, CDR1 is MNHEY and CDR2 is SVGAGI. The CDR3 is 13 amino acids. V trimming: 2 bases; J trimming: 8 bases; junction bases outside the gene matches: 5. The CDR3, as DNA: TGTGCCAGCAGTTACGCAGGGGGGACAGGCTACACCTTC. Its translation is CASSYAGGTGYTF.

By sample fraction, this clone is medium-sized. The J gene is TRBJ2-1, the V gene TRBV6-5; 8 bases agree with TRBD2. After removal of 1 base from V and 7 bases from J, the junction contained 6 bases not matched to a gene. There are 15 residues in the CDR3. Germline V gives CDR1 MNHEY, CDR2 SVGAGI. CDR3 sequence (DNA): TGTGCCAGCAGTTACTACGGGGGGGCCATAAATGAGCAGTTCTTC. Amino acid sequence: CASSYYGGAINEQFF.

The chain carries TRBV28 and TRBJ1-3, with 8 bases fitting TRBD1. V shed 3 bases, J shed 16 bases, and the junction held 8 bases outside the gene matches. This CDR3 spans 12 amino acids. Germline CDR1 and CDR2: MDHEN and SYDVKM. The DNA of the CDR3 is TGTGCCAGCAGTTTGGTGACAGGGGACGCCTATTTT. Its translation: CASSLVTGDAYF.

This clone was observed a few times. V is TRBV7-9 and J is TRBJ1-3; the D is unclear. Trimming cost V 0 bases and J 1 base, with 7 bases left between them. The germline gives CDR1 SEHNR, CDR2 FQNEAQ (reference sequence). The CDR3 consists of 15 residues. CDR3 protein: CASSLAIESGNTIYF. The CDR3 coding sequence is TGTGCCAGCAGCTTAGCAATCGAGTCTGGAAACACCATATATTTT.

This clone turned up a few times. V is TRBV30 and J is TRBJ2-7; unclear D gene. The CDR3 has 11 residues. Germline CDR1 reads GTSNPN; CDR2 reads SVGIG (reference sequence). V dropped 2 bases and J dropped 2 bases, with 4 bases sitting between them. The CDR3 reads CAWSRAYEQYF. CDR3 in DNA: TGTGCCTGGAGTCGGGCCTACGAGCAGTACTTC.

This sequence joins TRBV4-3 and TRBJ2-5, with 7 bases fitting TRBD2. Per the germline V gene, CDR1 is LGHNA and CDR2 is YSLEER. Losses at the gene ends were 1 base for V and 5 bases for J; bases not matched to a gene: 7. CDR3 length: 15 residues. In DNA form, the CDR3 reads TGCGCCAGCAGCCAAGCATGGCTGGGAGGGGAGACCCAGTACTTC. The encoded protein is CASSQAWLGGETQYF.

The V and J genes are TRBV6-5 and TRBJ1-1; D may be TRBD1 (6 bases). Germline CDR1 reads MNHEY; CDR2 reads SVGAGI. There are 15 residues in the CDR3. Trimming removed 2 bases at V and 2 bases at J, with 12 bases between. The chain's CDR3 is CASSYRQEPNTEAFF. CDR3 DNA: TGTGCCAGCAGTTACCGACAGGAACCAAACACTGAAGCTTTCTTT.

This chain uses TRBV7-9 with TRBJ2-3, with TRBD1 as a possible D gene (5 bases). Germline-derived CDR1 and CDR2 are SEHNR and FQNEAQ (reference sequence). This CDR3 has 15 amino acids. The V end was cut by 6 bases, the J end by 0 bases, with 13 bases between. The CDR3 here is CASRTEKTSTDTQYF. The CDR3 DNA is TGTGCCAGCAGGACAGAAAAAACTAGCACAGATACGCAGTATTTT.

CDR3: CASSIFGGGKLFF. The CDR3 nucleotides read TGTGCCAGCAGCATATTTGGAGGGGGGAAACTGTTTTTT. This chain links TRBV28 with TRBJ1-4; TRBD1 is a possible D gene (6 bases). The germline CDR1 and CDR2 sequences are MDHEN and SYDVKM. The CDR3 loop spans 13 amino acids. V lost 6 bases to trimming and J lost 11 bases, with 16 bases between them.

V usage is TRBV5-1 and J usage is TRBJ2-7; 9 bases match TRBD2. Trimming cost V 1 base and J 2 bases; bases outside gene matches: 1. This CDR3 spans 14 amino acids. Germline V lookup: CDR1 SGHRS, CDR2 YFSETQ. This CDR3 is CASSLSGGTYEQYF. The CDR3 coding sequence is TGCGCCAGCAGCTTGAGCGGGGGGACCTACGAGCAGTACTTC.